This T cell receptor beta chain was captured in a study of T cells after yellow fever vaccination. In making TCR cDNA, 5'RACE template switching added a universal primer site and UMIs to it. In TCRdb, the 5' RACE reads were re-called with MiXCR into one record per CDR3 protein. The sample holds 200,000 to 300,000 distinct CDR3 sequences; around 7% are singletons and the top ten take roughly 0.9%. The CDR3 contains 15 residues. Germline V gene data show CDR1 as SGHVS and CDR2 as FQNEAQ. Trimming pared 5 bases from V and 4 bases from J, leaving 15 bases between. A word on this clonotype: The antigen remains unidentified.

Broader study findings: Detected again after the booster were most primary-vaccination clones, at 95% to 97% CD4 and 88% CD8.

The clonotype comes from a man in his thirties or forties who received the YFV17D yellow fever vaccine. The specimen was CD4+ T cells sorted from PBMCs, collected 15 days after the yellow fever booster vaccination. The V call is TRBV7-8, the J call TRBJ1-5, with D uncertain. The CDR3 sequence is CASSPRRLSNQPQHF. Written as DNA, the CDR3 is TGTGCCAGCAGCCCACGAAGGTTAAGTAATCAGCCCCAGCATTTT.